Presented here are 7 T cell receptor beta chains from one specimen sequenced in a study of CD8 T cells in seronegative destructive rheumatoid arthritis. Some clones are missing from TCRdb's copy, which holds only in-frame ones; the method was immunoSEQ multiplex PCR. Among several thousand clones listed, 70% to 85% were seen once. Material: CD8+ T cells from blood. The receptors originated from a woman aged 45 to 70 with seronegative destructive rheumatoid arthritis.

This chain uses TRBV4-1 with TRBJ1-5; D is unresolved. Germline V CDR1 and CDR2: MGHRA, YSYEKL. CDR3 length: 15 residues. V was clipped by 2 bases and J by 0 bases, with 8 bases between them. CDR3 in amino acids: CASSQLADSNQPQHF. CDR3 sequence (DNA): TGCGCCAGCAGCCAATTAGCGGATAGCAATCAGCCCCAGCATTTT.

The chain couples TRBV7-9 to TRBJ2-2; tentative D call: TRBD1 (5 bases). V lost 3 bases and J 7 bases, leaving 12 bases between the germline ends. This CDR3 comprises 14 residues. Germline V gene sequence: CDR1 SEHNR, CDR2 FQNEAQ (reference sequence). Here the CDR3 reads CASSFSGPLGELFF. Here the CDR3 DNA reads TGTGCCAGCAGCTTTTCAGGGCCCCTCGGGGAGCTGTTTTTT.

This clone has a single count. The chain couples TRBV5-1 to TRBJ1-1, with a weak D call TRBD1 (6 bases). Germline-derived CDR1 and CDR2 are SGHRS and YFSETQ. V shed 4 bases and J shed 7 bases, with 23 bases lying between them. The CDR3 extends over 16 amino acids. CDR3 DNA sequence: TGCGCCAGCAGCCTGGACCAATGGGGACAAAAGGGTGAAGCTTTCTTT. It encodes CASSLDQWGQKGEAFF.

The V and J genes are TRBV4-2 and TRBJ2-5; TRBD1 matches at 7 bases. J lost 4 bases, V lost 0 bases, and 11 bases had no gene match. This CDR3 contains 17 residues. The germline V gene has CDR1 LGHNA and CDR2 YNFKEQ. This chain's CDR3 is CASSQDESAGGLETQYF. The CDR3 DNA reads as TGTGCCAGCAGCCAAGATGAGTCCGCAGGGGGTTTAGAGACCCAGTACTTC.

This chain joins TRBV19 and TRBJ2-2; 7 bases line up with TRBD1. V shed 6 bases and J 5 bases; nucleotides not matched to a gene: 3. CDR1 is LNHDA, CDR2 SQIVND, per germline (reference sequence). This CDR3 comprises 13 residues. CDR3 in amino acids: CASSQGVTGELFF. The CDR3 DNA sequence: TGTGCCAGTAGCCAGGGGGTGACCGGGGAGCTGTTTTTT.

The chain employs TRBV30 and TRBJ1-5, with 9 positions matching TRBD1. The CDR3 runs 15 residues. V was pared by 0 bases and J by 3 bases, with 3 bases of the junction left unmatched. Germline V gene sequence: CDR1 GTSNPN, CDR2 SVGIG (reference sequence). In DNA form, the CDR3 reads TGTGCCTGGAGTGTTTGGGACAGGGTCAATCAGCCCCAGCATTTT. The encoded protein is CAWSVWDRVNQPQHF.

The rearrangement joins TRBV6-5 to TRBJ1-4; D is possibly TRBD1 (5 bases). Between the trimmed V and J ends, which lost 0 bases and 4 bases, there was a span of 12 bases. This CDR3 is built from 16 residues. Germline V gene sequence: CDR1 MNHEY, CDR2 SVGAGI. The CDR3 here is CASSYSTDSINEKLFF. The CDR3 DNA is TGTGCCAGCAGTTACTCGACCGACAGCATTAATGAAAAACTGTTTTTT.